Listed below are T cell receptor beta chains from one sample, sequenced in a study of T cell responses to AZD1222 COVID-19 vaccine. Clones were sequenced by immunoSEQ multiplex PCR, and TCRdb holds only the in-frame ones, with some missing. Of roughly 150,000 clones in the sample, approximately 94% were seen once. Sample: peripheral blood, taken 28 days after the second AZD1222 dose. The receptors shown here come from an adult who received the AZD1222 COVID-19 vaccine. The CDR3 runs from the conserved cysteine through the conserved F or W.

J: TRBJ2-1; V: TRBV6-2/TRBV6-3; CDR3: CASSYGLKWLSYNEQFF
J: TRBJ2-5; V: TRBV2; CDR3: CASRASGNFEETQYF
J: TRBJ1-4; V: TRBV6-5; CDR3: CASSYGYRDGNEKLFF
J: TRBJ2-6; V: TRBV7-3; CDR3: CATAELAGAGANVLTF
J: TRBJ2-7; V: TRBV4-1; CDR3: CASSQDPAPSYEQYF
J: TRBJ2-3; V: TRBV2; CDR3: CASSAQGSSTDTQYF
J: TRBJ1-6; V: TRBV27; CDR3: CASNSKGAGSPLHF
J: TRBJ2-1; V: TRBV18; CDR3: CASSPGTSGMDNEQFF
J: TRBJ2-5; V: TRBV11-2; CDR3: CASRADRSETQYF
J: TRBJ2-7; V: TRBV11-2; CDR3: CASSQGSAGPYEQYF
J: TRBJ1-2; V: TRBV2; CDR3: CASSSDRDGYTF
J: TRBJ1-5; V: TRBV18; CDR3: CASSDGGGQPQHF
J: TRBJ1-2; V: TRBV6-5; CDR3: CASSSSPTGERGYTF
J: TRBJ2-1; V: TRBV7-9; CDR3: CAVYWGRIAGYNEQFF
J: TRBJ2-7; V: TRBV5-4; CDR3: CASSLGRGSEQYF
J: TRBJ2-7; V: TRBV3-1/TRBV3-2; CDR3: CASSQGIGLAGKYEQYF
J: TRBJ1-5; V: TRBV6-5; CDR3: CASRTGGDQPQHF
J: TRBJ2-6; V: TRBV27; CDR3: CASSLRLGGYPGANVLTF
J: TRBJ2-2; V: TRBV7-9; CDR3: CASSYPGQGATGELFF
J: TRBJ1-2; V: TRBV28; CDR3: CASSWTGGNYGYTF
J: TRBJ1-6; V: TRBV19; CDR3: CASSMRGPNSPLHF
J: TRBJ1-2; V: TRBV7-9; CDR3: CASSWMTGTEYGYTF
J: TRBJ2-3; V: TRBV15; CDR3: CATSRAAGGTDTQYF
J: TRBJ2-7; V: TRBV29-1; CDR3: CSVGRDAYEEQYF
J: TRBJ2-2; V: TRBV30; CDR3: CAWNPRGDGELFF
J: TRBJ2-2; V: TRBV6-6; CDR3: CASTNGGVDTGELFF
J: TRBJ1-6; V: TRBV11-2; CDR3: CASSLEPLDYSPLHF
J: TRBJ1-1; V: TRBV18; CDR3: CASSPLGTEAFF
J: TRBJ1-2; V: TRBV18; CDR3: CASSYSGTARGYTF
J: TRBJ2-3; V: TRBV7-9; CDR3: CASSSGLAGDGDTQYF
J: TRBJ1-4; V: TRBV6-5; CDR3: CASSYSMRDNEKLFF
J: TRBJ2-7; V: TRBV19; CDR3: CATQGGYEQYF
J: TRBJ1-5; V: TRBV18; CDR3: CASSPGTGSSNQPQHF
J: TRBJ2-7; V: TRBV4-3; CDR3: CASSQDGSYEQYF
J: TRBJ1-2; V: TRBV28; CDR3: CASSLTGNYGYTF
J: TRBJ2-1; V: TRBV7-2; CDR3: CASSLYASGHNEQFF
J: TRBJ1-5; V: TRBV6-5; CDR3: CASSYGQGGQPQHF
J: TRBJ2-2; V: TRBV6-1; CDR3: CASSVGASGNTGELFF
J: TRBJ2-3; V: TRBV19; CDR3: CASSGLAGVYTQYF
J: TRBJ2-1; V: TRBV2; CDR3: CASSARGSYNEQFF
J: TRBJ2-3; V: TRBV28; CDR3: CASSLLAGSTDTQYF
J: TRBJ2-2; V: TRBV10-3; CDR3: CAISSTGLAGRTGELFF
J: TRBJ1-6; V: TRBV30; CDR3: CAWSERGPLHF
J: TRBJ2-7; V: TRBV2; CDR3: CASSEMGQAYYEQYF
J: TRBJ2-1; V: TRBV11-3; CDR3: CASSPGQGTFSYNEQFF
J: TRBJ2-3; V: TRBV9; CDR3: CASSVMTGGDTQYF
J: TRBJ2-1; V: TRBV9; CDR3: CASSVRLAGGPFEQFF
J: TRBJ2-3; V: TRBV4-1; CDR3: CASSRSPGLAGSDTQYF
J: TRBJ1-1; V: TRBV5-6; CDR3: CASSLGFDRMNTEAFF
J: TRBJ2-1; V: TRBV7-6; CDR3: CASSHAGGAGIYNEQFF
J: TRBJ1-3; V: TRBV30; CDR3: CAWSVTGPGNTIYF
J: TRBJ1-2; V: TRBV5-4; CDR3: CASSRSTGMTNYGYTF
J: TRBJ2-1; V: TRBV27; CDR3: CASSRYSEHEQFF
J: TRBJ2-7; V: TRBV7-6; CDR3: CASSPQGGREFPYEQYF
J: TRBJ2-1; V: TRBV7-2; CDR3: CASSPNRDRAYEQFF